The T cell receptor (beta chain) under discussion was sequenced for a study of shared clonotypes between healthy human individuals. Study-wide results and caveats: Memory subsets generally showed lower estimated richness than naive subsets.

The germline V gene encodes CDR1 SGHRS and CDR2 YFSETQ. V was cut by 1 base and J by 8 bases, with 15 bases left in between. CDR3 length: 15 amino acids. Clones were read by immunoSEQ multiplex PCR, and TCRdb kept only the in-frame ones, dropping some. The sample consists of more than 2 million clones, around 95% of them appearing once. Regarding this clone: As yet, its antigen is unknown.

This clonotype was obtained from a man younger than 35 in good health. The chain recombines TRBV5-1 with TRBJ1-4, with TRBD1 as a possible D gene (5 bases). The sample comprised naive CD4+ T cells sorted from blood. Documented subset: CD45RA+ positively selected. The CDR3 nucleotides are TGCGCCAGCAGCTTGATGGGGCCGGGCGGCGAAAAACTGTTTTTT. It translates to CASSLMGPGGEKLFF.